A selection of T cell receptor beta chains follows, all from one sample in a study of blood T cell repertoires in COVID-19. Measured with immunoSEQ multiplex PCR; TCRdb has only the in-frame clones, and not every one. The table lists a few hundred thousand clones, more than 75% of them singletons. Sample: peripheral blood. These receptors originate from a woman between 50 and 59 years old with acute or convalescent COVID-19. Both conserved end residues are trimmed from each CDR3.

J	V	CDR3
TRBJ2-7	TRBV7-2	ASSISRGEQY
TRBJ1-4	TRBV7-9	ASSYPGTGQAEKLF
TRBJ1-1	TRBV4-1	ASSLPPGTQNTEAF
TRBJ2-7	TRBV19	ASSIGGAGIAEEQY
TRBJ2-7	TRBV4-1	ASSHSGDSYEQY
TRBJ1-1	TRBV5-1	ASSLQGDRTEAF
TRBJ1-5	TRBV30	AWSRLGQLGHSNQPQH
TRBJ2-2	TRBV25-1	ASSELSSGRVGELF
TRBJ2-3	TRBV6-1	ASSESTSGIGDTQY
TRBJ2-2	TRBV5-4	ASSLPGTENTGELF
TRBJ1-5	TRBV19	ASSRGQGSLQPQH
TRBJ1-1	TRBV5-8	ASSSNLPGQPLNTEAF
TRBJ1-3	TRBV7-2	ASSTSSGNTIY
TRBJ2-1	TRBV28	ASSPRGRGGNEQF
TRBJ1-1	TRBV11-2	ASSQRQGRTEAF
TRBJ2-7	TRBV7-9	ASSLGDRDSQY
TRBJ2-5	TRBV7-2	ASKRASSVETQY
TRBJ2-2	TRBV5-1	ASSGGLAANTGELF
TRBJ2-1	TRBV4-1	ASNYPGSKYNEQF
TRBJ1-2	TRBV20-1	SASPGRAPRNYGYT
TRBJ2-7	TRBV2	ASRLAGVGEQY
TRBJ1-1	TRBV4-2	ASSQDYRKWDIEDGTEAF